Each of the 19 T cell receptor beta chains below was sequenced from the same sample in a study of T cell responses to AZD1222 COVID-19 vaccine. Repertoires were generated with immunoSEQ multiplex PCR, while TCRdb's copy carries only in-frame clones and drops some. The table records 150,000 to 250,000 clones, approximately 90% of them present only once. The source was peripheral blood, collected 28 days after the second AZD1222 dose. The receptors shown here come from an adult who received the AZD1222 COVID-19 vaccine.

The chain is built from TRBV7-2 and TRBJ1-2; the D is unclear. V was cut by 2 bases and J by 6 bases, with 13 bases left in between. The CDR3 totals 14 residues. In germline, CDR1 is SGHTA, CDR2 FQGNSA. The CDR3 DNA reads TGTGCCAGCAGCTTAATCAGTCAAAAGGATGGCTACACCTTC. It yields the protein CASSLISQKDGYTF.

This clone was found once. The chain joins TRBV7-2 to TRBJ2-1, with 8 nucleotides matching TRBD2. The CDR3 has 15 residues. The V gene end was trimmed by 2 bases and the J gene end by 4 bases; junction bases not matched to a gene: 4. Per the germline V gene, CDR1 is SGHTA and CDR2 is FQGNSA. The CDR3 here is CASSLSGSLYNEQFF. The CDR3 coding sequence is TGTGCCAGCAGCTTAAGCGGGAGTTTATACAATGAGCAGTTCTTC.

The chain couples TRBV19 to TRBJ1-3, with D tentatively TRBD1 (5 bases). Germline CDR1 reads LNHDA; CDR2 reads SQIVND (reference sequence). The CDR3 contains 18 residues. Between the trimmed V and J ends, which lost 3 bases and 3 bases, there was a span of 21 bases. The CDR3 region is CASSITSSRWGSGNTIYF. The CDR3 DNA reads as TGTGCCAGTAGTATCACAAGTTCTAGGTGGGGCAGTGGAAACACCATATATTTT.

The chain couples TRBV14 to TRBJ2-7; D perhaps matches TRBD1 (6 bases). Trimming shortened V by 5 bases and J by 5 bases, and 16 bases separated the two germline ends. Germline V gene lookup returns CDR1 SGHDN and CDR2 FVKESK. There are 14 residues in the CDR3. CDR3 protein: CASSDVYRVDEQYF. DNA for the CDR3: TGTGCCAGCAGCGACGTCTACAGGGTCGACGAGCAGTACTTC.

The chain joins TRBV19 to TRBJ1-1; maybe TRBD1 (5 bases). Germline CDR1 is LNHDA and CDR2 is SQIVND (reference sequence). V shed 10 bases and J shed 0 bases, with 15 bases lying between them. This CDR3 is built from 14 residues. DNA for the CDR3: TGTGCCACCCTAGGCCAGGGTATGAACACTGAAGCTTTCTTT. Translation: CATLGQGMNTEAFF.

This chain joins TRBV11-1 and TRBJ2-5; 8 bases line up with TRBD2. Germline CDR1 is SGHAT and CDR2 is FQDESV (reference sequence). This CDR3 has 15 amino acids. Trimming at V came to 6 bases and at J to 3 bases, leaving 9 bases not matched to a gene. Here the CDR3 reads CASSYNGRAEETQYF. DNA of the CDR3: TGTGCCAGCAGTTATAACGGGAGGGCCGAAGAGACCCAGTACTTC.

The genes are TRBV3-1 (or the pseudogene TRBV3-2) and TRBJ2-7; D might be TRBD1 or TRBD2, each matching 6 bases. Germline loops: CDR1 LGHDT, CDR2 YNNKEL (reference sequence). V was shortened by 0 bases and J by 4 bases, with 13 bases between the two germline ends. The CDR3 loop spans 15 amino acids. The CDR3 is CASSQDPGALYEQYF. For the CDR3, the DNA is TGTGCCAGCAGCCAAGATCCGGGGGCGCTTTACGAGCAGTACTTC.

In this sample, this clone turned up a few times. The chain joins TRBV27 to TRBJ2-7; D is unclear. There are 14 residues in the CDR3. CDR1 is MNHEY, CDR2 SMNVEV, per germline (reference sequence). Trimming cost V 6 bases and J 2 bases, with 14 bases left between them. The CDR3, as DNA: TGTGCCAGCAGCGCGAGACGGTCCCCCTACGAGCAGTACTTC. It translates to CASSARRSPYEQYF.

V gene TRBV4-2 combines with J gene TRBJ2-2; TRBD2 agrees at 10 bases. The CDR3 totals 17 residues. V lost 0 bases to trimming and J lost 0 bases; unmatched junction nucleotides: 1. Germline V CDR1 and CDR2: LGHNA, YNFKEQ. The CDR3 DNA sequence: TGTGCCAGCAGCCAAGATGGACTAGCGGCGAACACCGGGGAGCTGTTTTTT. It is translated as CASSQDGLAANTGELFF.

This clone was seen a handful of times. The CDR3 sequence: CASRPPTRTGDSPFYEQYF. Written as DNA, the CDR3 is TGTGCAAGTCGCCCACCAACCCGGACAGGGGACTCCCCTTTCTACGAGCAGTACTTC. V is TRBV12-2 and J is TRBJ2-7; the table gives TRBD1 as D, unverified against the DNA. TRBV12-2 has pseudogene status. This CDR3 comprises 19 residues.

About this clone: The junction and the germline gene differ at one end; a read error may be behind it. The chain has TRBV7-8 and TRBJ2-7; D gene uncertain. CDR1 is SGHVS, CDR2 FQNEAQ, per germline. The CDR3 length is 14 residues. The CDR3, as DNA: TGTGCCAGCAGCTTAGTCCCGTCCCCTTACGCGCAGTACTTC. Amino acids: CASSLVPSPYAQYF. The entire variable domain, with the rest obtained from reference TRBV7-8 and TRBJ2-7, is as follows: GAGVSQSPRYKVAKRGQDVALRCDPISGHVSLFWYQQALGQGPEFLTYFQNEAQLDKSGLPSDRFFAERPEGSVSTLKIQRTQQEDSAVYLCASSLVPSPYAQYFGPGTRLTVT.

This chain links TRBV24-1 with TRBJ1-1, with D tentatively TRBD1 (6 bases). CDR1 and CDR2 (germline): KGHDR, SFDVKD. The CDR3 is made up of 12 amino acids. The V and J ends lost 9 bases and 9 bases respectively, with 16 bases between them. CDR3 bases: TGTGCCACCCAAGAGGGGGGCAGGAAAGCTTTCTTT. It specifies CATQEGGRKAFF.

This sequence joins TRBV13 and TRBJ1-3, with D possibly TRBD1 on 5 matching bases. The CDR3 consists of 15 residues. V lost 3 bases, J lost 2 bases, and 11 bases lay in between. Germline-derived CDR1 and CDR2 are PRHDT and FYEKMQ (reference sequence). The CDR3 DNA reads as TGTGCCAGCAGCTTCCTCGGGGGAACTGGAAACACCATATATTTT. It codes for CASSFLGGTGNTIYF.

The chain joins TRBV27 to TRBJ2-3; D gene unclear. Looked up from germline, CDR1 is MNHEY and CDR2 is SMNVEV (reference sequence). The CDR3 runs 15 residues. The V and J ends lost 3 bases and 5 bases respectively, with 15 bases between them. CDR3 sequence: CASSLSVNVRDTQYF. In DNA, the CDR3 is TGTGCCAGCAGTTTGTCTGTCAACGTTCGAGATACGCAGTATTTT.

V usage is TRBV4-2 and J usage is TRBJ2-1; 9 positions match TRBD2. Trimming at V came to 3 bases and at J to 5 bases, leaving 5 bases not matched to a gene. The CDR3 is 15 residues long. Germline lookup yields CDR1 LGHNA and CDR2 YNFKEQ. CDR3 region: CASSQWVAGDNEQFF. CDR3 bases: TGTGCCAGCAGCCAGTGGGTAGCGGGAGACAATGAGCAGTTCTTC.

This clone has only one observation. CDR3 bases: TGTGCCAGCAGAAGTACTAGCGGAAAACCCTACGAGCAGTACTTC. It yields the protein CASRSTSGKPYEQYF. The chain combines TRBV6-5 with TRBJ2-7; 8 bases are shared with TRBD2. CDR3 size: 15 residues. Germline V gene data show CDR1 as MNHEY and CDR2 as SVGAGI. V lost 6 bases to trimming and J lost 2 bases; unmatched junction nucleotides: 9.

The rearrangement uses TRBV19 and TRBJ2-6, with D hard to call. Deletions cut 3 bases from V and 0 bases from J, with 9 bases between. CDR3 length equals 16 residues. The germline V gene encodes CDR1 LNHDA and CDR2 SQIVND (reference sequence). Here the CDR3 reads CASSIIPNSGANVLTF. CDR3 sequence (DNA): TGTGCCAGTAGTATCATCCCTAACTCTGGGGCCAACGTCCTGACTTTC.

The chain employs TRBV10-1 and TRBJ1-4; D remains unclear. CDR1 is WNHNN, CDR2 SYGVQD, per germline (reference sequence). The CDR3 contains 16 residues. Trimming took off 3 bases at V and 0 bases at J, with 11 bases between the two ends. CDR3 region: CASSEVRTPTNEKLFF. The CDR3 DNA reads TGCGCCAGCAGTGAAGTACGGACCCCAACTAATGAAAAACTGTTTTTT.

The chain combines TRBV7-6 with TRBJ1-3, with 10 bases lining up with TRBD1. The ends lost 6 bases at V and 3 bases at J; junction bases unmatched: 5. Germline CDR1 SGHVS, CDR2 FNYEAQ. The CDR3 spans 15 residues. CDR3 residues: CASSPGTGVGNTIYF. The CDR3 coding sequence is TGTGCCAGCAGTCCCGGGACAGGGGTTGGAAACACCATATATTTT.